This entry concerns a single TCR beta chain. There is no known antigen for this receptor. A much larger clonotype is one base distant, so this may be a read error. This sample is part of a study of T-cell reconstitution after alpha-beta-depleted transplantation in children (dated by TCRdb to the mid-2010s). For the wider study: The study quantitatively tracked T-cell immune reconstitution after TCRalphabeta/CD19-depleted allogeneic hematopoietic cell transplantation in children using TCR repertoire profiling.

Library preparation employed PCR. The listed sequencing device is Illumina HiSeq 2500. Molecular barcoding was employed in the preparation of TCR libraries, with unique molecular identifiers being used to normalize TCRbeta repertoire quantification. TCRdb reanalyzed the raw reads on its own, using fastp at Q25 for trimming and MiXCR for clone calling, and kept in-frame beta chains. For every CDR3 protein sequence, its rows merge into one entry that carries the most common genes and DNA. A total of 400,000 to 500,000 distinct CDR3 sequences appear in this sample, roughly 10% of them only once. Nearly 5.5% of the sample goes to the ten largest clones. Sequenced material: PBMCs from the stem cell graft donor, taken from the stem cell graft. This clonotype was obtained from a human donor who donated a stem cell graft to a child with acute myeloid leukemia.

The nucleotides are TGCTGTGCTAGAGATCCTGGGACTAGCGGAACCTACGAGCAGTACTTC. Its amino acids are CCARDPGTSGTYEQYF. The chain was built from TRBV20-1 and TRBJ2-7; TRBD2 matches 11 bases in the middle. Based on the germline V gene (reference sequence), the CDR1 and CDR2 sequences are DFQATT and SNEGSKA. The CDR3 spans 16 residues, from the cysteine through the phenylalanine. The retained sequence is limited to the CDR3, 48 bases, with the frame set at the first base.